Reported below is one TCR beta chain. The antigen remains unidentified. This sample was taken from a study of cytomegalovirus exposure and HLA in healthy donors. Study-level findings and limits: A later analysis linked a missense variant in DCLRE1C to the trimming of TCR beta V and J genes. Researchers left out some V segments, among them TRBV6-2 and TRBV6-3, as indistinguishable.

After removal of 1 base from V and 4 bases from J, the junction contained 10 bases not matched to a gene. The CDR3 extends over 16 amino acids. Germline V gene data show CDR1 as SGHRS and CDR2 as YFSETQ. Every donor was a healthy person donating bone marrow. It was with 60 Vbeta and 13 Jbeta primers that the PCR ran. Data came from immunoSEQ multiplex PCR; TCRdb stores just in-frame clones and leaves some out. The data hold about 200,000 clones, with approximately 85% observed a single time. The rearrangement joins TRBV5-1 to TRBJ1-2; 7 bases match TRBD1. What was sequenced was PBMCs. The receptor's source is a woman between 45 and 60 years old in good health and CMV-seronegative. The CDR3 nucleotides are TGCGCCAGCAGCTTGAACCGGGACAGCCGAACCTATGGCTACACCTTC. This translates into CASSLNRDSRTYGYTF.